This T cell receptor (beta chain) is drawn from a study of Graves' ophthalmopathy and Graves' hyperthyroidism. The TCR beta CDR3 regions underwent amplification from RNA transcripts. RT-PCR was first run with HTBI primers, then multiplex PCR in a second round. TCRdb re-called the multiplex PCR reads through MiXCR, storing one row per CDR3 protein. This table holds under 350,000 distinct CDR3 sequences, 17% found once. Diagnostic conclusions were grounded in clinical symptoms, serum thyroxine, TRAb, thyroid ultrasound and orbital computed tomography. This clonotype was seen repeatedly, ten times or more. The sequence was obtained from an adult man with Graves' ophthalmopathy. Sequencing was done on a sample of peripheral blood.

DNA of the CDR3: TGCGCCAGCAGCCAAGTTGACAAGAACACTGAAGCTTTCTTT. As protein: CASSQVDKNTEAFF. V usage is TRBV4-3 and J usage is TRBJ1-1, with D hard to call. The V and J ends lost 1 base and 1 base respectively, with 7 bases between them. The CDR3 loop spans 14 amino acids. Germline V gene sequence: CDR1 LGHNA, CDR2 YSLEER.